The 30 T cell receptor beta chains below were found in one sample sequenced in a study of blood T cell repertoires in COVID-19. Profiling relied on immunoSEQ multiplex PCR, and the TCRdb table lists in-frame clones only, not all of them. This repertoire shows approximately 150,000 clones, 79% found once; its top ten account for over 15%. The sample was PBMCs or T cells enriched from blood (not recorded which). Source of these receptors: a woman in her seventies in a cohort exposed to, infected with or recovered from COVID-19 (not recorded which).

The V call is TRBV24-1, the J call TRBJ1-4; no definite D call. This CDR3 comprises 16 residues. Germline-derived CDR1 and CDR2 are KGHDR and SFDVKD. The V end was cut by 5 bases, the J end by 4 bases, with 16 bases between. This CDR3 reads CATSARGPGDNEKLFF. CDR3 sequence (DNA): TGTGCCACCAGTGCCCGAGGACCCGGGGATAATGAAAAACTGTTTTTT.

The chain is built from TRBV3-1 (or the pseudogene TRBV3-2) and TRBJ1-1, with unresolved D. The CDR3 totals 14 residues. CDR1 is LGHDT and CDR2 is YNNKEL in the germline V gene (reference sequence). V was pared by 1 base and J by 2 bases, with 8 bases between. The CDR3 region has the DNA TGTGCCAGCAGCCAAGGACTGCAAAACACTGAAGCTTTCTTT. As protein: CASSQGLQNTEAFF.

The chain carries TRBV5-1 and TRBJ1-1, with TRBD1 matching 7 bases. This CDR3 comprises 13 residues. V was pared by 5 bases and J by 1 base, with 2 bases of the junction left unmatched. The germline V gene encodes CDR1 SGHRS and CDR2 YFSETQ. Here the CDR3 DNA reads TGCGCCAGCAGGGGACAGCCGAACACTGAAGCTTTCTTT. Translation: CASRGQPNTEAFF.

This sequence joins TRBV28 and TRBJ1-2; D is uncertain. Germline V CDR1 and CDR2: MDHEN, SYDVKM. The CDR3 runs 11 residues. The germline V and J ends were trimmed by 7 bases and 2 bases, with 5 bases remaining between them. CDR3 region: CASMQNYGYTF. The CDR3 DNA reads TGTGCCAGCATGCAGAACTATGGCTACACCTTC.

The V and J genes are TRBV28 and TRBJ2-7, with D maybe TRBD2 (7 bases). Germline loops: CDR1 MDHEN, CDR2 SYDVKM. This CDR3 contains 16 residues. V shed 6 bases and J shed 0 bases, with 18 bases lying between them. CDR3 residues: CASRDLGGRGSYEQYF. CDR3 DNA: TGTGCCAGCAGGGACCTGGGGGGGCGCGGCTCCTACGAGCAGTACTTC.

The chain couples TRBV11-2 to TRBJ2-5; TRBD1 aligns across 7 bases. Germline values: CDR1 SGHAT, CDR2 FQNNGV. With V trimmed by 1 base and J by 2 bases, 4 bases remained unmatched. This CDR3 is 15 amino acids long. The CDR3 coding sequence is TGTGCCAGCAGCTTAGGAGGGACAGTACAAGAGACCCAGTACTTC. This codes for CASSLGGTVQETQYF.

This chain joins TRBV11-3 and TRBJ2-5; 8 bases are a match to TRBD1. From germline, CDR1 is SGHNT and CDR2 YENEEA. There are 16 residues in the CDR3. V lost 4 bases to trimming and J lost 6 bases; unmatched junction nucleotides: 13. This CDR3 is CASSWGGAGGLKTQYF. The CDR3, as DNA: TGTGCCAGCAGCTGGGGTGGGGCAGGGGGCTTGAAGACCCAGTACTTC.

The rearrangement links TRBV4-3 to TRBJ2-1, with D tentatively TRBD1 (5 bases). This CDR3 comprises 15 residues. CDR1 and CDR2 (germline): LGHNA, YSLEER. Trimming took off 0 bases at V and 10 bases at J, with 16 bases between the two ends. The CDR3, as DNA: TGCGCCAGCAGCCAAGATGGATGGGGCTTCGGCGAGCAGTTCTTC. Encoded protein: CASSQDGWGFGEQFF.

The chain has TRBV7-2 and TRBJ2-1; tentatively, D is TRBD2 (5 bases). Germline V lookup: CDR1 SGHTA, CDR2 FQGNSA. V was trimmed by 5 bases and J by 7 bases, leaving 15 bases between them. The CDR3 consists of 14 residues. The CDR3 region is CASSQYRSGNEQFF. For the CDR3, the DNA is TGTGCCAGCAGCCAGTACCGTTCGGGGAATGAGCAGTTCTTC.

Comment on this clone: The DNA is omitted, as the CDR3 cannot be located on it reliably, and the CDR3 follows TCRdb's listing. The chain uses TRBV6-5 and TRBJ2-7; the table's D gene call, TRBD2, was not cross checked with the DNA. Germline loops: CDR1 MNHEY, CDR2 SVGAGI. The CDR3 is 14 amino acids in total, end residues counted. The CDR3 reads CASSYSAARYEQYF.

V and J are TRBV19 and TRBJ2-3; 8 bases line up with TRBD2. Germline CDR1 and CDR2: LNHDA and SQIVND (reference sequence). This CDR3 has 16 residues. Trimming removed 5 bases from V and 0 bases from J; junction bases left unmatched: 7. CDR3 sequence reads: CASSPGASGSTDTQYF. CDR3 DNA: TGTGCCAGTAGTCCCGGGGCTAGCGGGAGCACAGATACGCAGTATTTT.

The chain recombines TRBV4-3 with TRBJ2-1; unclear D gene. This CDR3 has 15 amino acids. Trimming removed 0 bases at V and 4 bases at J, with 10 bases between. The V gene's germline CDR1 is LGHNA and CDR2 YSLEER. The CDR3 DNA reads TGCGCCAGCAGCCAAGATGTTGCAGGATACAATGAGCAGTTCTTC. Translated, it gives CASSQDVAGYNEQFF.

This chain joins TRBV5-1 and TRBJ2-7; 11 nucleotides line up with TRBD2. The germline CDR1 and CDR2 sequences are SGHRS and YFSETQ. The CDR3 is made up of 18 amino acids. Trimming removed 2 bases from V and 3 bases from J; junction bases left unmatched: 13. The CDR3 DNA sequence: TGCGCCAGCAGCTTCGAGATGATACTAGCGGGAGACGGCTACGAGCAGTACTTC. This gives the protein CASSFEMILAGDGYEQYF.

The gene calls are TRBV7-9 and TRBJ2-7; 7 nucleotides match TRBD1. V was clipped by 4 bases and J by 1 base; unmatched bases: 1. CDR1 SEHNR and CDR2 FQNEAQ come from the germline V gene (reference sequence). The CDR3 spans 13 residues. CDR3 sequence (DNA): TGTGCCAGCAGCTGGACAGGATCCTACGAGCAGTACTTC. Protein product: CASSWTGSYEQYF.

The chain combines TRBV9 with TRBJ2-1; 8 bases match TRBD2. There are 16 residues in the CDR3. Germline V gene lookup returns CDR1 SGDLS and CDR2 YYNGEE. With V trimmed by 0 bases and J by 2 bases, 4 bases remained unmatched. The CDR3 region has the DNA TGTGCCAGCAGCGTAGCTTCCGGGAGGGCCTACAATGAGCAGTTCTTC. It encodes CASSVASGRAYNEQFF.

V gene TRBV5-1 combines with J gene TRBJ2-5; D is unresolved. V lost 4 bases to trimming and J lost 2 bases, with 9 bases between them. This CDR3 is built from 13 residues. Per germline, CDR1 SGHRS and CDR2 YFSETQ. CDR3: CASSRRRQETQYF. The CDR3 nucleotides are TGCGCCAGCAGCCGGCGGAGACAAGAGACCCAGTACTTC.

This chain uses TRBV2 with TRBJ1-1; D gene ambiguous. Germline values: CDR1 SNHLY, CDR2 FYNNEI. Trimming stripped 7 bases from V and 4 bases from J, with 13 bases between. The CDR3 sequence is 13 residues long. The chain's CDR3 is CASKTGLGTEAFF. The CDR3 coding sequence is TGTGCCAGCAAAACGGGGTTGGGCACTGAAGCTTTCTTT.

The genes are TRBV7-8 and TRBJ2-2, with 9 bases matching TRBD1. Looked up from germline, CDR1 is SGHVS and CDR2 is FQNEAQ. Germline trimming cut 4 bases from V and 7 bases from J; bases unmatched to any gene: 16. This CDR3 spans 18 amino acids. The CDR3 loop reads CASSSERRDRETHGELFF. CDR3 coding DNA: TGTGCCAGCAGCTCCGAACGCCGGGACAGGGAAACCCACGGGGAGCTGTTTTTT.

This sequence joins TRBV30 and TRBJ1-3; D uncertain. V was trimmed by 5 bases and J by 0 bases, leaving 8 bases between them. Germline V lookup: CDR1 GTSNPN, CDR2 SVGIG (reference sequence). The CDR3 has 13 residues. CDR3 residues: CAWGRASGNTIYF. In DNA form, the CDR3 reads TGTGCCTGGGGGCGCGCCTCTGGAAACACCATATATTTT.

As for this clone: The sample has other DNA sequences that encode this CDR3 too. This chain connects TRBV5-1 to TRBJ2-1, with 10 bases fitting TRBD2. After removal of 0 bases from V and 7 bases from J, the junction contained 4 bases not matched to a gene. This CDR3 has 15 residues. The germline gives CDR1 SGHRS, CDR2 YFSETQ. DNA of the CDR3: TGCGCCAGCAGCTTGGCCGCTAGCGGGAGTAATGAGCAGTTCTTC. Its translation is CASSLAASGSNEQFF.

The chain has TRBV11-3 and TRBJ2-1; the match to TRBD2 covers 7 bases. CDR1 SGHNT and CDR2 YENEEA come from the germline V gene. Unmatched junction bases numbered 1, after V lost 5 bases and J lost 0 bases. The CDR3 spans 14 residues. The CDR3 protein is CASSPGGSYNEQFF. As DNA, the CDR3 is TGTGCCAGCAGCCCGGGGGGCTCCTACAATGAGCAGTTCTTC.

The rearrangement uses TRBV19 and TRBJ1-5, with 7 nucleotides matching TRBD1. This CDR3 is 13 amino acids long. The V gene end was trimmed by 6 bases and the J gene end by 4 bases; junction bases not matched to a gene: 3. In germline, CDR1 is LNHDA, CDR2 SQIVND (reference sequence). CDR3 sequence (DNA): TGTGCCAGTAGGGGACAGATGAATCAGCCCCAGCATTTT. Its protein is CASRGQMNQPQHF.

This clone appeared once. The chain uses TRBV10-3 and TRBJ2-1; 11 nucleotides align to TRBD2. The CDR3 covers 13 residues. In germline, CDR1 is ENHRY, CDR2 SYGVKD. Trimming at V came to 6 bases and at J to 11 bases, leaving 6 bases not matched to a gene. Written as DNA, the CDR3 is TGTGCCATCAGCTTAGCGGGAGGGCCTAAGCAGTTCTTC. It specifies CAISLAGGPKQFF.

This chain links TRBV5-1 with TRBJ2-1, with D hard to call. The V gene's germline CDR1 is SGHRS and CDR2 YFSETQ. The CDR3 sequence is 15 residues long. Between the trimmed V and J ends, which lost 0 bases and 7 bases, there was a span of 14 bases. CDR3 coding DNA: TGCGCCAGCAGCTTGGTTTTGTATCAGTCTAATGAGCAGTTCTTC. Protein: CASSLVLYQSNEQFF. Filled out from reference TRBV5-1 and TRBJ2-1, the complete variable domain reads KAGVTQTPRYLIKTRGQQVTLSCSPISGHRSVSWYQQTPGQGLQFLFEYFSETQRNKGNFPGRFSGRQFSNSRSEMNVSTLELGDSALYLCASSLVLYQSNEQFFGPGTRLTVL.

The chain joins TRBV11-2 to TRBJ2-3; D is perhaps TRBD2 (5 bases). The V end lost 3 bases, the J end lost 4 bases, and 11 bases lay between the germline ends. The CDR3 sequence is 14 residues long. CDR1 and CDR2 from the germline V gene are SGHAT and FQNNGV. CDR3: CASSFPGIPDTQYF. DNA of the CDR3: TGTGCCAGCAGCTTCCCCGGGATCCCAGATACGCAGTATTTT. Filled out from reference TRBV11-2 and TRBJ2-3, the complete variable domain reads EAGVAQSPRYKIIEKRQSVAFWCNPISGHATLYWYQQILGQGPKLLIQFQNNGVVDDSQLPKDRFSAERLKGVDSTLKIQPAKLEDSAVYLCASSFPGIPDTQYFGPGTRLTVL.

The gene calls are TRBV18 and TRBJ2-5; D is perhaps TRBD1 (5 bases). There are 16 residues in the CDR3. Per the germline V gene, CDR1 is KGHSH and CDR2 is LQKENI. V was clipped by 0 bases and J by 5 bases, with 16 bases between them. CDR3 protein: CASSPPVQGTTETQYF. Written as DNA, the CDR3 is TGTGCCAGCTCACCACCCGTGCAGGGTACGACGGAGACCCAGTACTTC.

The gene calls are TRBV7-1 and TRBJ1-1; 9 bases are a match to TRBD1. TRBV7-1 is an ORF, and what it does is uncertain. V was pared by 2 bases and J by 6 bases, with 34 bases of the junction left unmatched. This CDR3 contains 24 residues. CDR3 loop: CASSSPPPHGSVGIRTGEESEAFF. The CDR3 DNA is TGTGCCAGCAGCTCACCCCCTCCTCACGGATCGGTTGGTATCCGGACAGGGGAAGAATCTGAAGCTTTCTTT.

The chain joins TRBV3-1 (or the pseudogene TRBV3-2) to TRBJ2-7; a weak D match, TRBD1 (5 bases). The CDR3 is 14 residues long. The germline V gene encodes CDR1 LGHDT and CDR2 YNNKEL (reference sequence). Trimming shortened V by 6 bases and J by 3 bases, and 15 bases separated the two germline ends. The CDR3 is CASSPKGLGYEQYF. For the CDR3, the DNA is TGTGCCAGCAGTCCGAAGGGGCTAGGCTACGAGCAGTACTTC.

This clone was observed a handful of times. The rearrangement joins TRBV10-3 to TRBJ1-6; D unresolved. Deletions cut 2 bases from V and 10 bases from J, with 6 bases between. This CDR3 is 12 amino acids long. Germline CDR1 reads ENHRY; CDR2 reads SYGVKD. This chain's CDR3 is CAISEVLSPLHF. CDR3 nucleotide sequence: TGTGCCATCAGTGAGGTTCTGTCACCCCTCCACTTT.

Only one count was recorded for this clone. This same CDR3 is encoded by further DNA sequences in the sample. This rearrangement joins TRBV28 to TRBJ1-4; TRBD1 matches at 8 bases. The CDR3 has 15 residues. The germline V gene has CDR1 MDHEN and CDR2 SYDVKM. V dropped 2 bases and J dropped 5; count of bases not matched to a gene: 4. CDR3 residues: CASSLLGTGNEKLFF. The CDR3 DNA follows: TGTGCCAGCAGTTTACTAGGGACAGGAAATGAAAAACTGTTTTTT.